These 8 T cell receptor beta chains share one sample of origin, sequenced in a study of cytomegalovirus exposure and HLA in healthy donors. Primers included in the PCR were 60 Vbeta and 13 Jbeta primers. Repertoires were generated with immunoSEQ multiplex PCR, while TCRdb's copy carries only in-frame clones and drops some. The top ten clones hold under 2% of a sample with around 200,000 clones, around 80% of them seen once. The sequencing input was PBMCs. Receptors were obtained from a man younger than 45 in good health and CMV-seronegative.

The rearrangement uses TRBV25-1 and TRBJ2-7; D is unclear. Trimming took off 4 bases at V and 6 bases at J, with 28 bases between the two ends. The CDR3 length is 18 residues. The V gene's germline CDR1 is MGHDK and CDR2 SYGVNS. In DNA, the CDR3 is TGTGCCAGCAGTGGCCTGGGTCGAGGATATGATGCCTACGCCGAGCAGTACTTC. It yields the protein CASSGLGRGYDAYAEQYF.

The count of this clone is one. The genes are TRBV9 and TRBJ2-5; D might be TRBD2 (6 bases). TRBJ2-7 matches the DNA end more closely, so the J call is doubtful. The CDR3 is 20 residues long. Germline V gives CDR1 SGDLS, CDR2 YYNGEE. For the CDR3, the DNA is TGTGCCAGCAGCGTCGGACTGACGGGGGTAATCTGGCCCCCTCGAGGCGAGCAGTACTTC. This gives the protein CASSVGLTGVIWPPRGEQYF.

The chain uses TRBV5-1 and TRBJ2-7; weak D call: TRBD1 (5 bases). Trimming removed 0 bases from V and 3 bases from J, with 10 bases in between. The CDR3 contains 14 residues. The germline gives CDR1 SGHRS, CDR2 YFSETQ. The CDR3 here is CASSLDGQNYEQYF. The CDR3 DNA reads as TGCGCCAGCAGCTTGGACGGACAAAACTACGAGCAGTACTTC. Variable domain in full (rest from reference TRBV5-1 and TRBJ2-7): KAGVTQTPRYLIKTRGQQVTLSCSPISGHRSVSWYQQTPGQGLQFLFEYFSETQRNKGNFPGRFSGRQFSNSRSEMNVSTLELGDSALYLCASSLDGQNYEQYFGPGTRLTVT.

The table lists this clone with a few counts. The gene calls are TRBV10-3 and TRBJ1-5, with D possibly matching TRBD1 (5 bases). The V end was cut by 0 bases, the J end by 10 bases, with 13 bases between. CDR1 is ENHRY, CDR2 SYGVKD, per germline. The CDR3 spans 14 residues. In DNA, the CDR3 is TGTGCCATCAGTGAGTCGGGACTGCAATACCCCCAGCATTTT. This codes for CAISESGLQYPQHF.

The chain uses TRBV6-5 and TRBJ1-5; D may be TRBD1 (5 bases). Germline V gene data show CDR1 as MNHEY and CDR2 as SVGAGI. This CDR3 comprises 15 residues. V shed 2 bases and J shed 5 bases, with 13 bases lying between them. The CDR3 nucleotides read TGTGCCAGCAGTTACAGCGGAGGGGAGCATCAGCCCCAGCATTTT. Translating it yields CASSYSGGEHQPQHF.

This rearrangement joins TRBV5-1 to TRBJ2-3; 9 bases match TRBD2. Germline CDR1 and CDR2: SGHRS and YFSETQ. This CDR3 contains 14 residues. Unmatched junction bases numbered 4, after V lost 4 bases and J lost 4 bases. CDR3 loop: CASSGSGSPDTQYF. The DNA of the CDR3 is TGCGCCAGCAGCGGTAGCGGGAGCCCAGATACGCAGTATTTT.

The chain is built from TRBV5-1 and TRBJ2-3; 7 nucleotides line up with TRBD2. This CDR3 has 17 residues. Germline CDR1 and CDR2: SGHRS and YFSETQ. The V gene end was trimmed by 1 base and the J gene end by 2 bases; junction bases not matched to a gene: 10. The DNA for the CDR3 is TGCGCCAGCAGCTTGATTGCTGGCGGGAGTTTCACAGATACGCAGTATTTT. This sequence encodes CASSLIAGGSFTDTQYF.

The V and J genes are TRBV7-6 and TRBJ2-7; TRBD2 is a possible D gene (5 bases). This CDR3 comprises 17 residues. V lost 0 bases to trimming and J lost 0 bases, with 15 bases between them. From germline, CDR1 is SGHVS and CDR2 FNYEAQ. The CDR3 sequence: CASSLAIGLTSSYEQYF. The DNA for the CDR3 is TGTGCCAGCAGCTTAGCCATTGGACTGACGAGCTCCTACGAGCAGTACTTC.